What follows describes a single T cell receptor (beta chain). TCRdb's copy holds only in-frame clones and misses some; the assay was immunoSEQ multiplex PCR. The table includes 150,000 to 200,000 clones, roughly 92% detected once. These data originate in a study of control samples from healthy donors and cancer patients. This CDR3 has 15 amino acids. CDR1 MDHEN and CDR2 SYDVKM come from the germline V gene. V lost 1 base, J lost 0 bases, and 10 bases lay in between. The source of this sequence is a woman aged 25 to 39 in good health. This chain connects TRBV28 to TRBJ2-7, with unresolved D. Specimen: blood. CDR3 DNA sequence: TGTGCCAGCAGTTTATCTGGGGTGGTCTCCTACGAGCAGTACTTC. Its translation: CASSLSGVVSYEQYF.